This passage covers 8 T cell receptor beta chains from one sample sequenced in a study of blood T cells in healthy people across ages. The authors ran a second PCR of 7 to 11 cycles using a sample-barcoded 5' primer and a J-beta primer mix. TCRdb itself ran the 5' RACE reads through MiXCR, one entry per CDR3 protein. The table records approximately 320,000 distinct CDR3 sequences, roughly 29% of them present only once. Sequenced input: blood. The receptor set was obtained from a woman in her 70s in good health.

Turning to this clonotype: The junction does not match germline at one end; this may be a read error. The chain carries TRBV5-5 and TRBJ2-5, with D unresolved. The CDR3 sequence is 15 residues long. The germline V gene encodes CDR1 SGHKS and CDR2 YYEKEE (reference sequence). The CDR3 loop is CASSSLWVGDNELFF. CDR3 sequence (DNA): TGTGCCAGCAGCTCTCTATGGGTCGGTGACAATGAGCTGTTCTTC.

This clonotype was observed a handful of times. The genes are TRBV6-5 and TRBJ2-3; perhaps D is TRBD1 or TRBD2 (5 bases each). V was trimmed by 4 bases and J by 2 bases, leaving 16 bases between them. This CDR3 has 16 amino acids. Germline CDR1 is MNHEY and CDR2 is SVGAGI. CDR3 residues: CASSFSGRPTTDTQYF. The CDR3 DNA follows: TGTGCCAGCAGTTTCTCGGGACGTCCCACCACAGATACGCAGTATTTT.

The chain links TRBV5-1 to TRBJ2-1, with TRBD2 as a possible D gene (5 bases). This CDR3 spans 14 amino acids. V shed 0 bases and J shed 7 bases, with 11 bases lying between them. Germline V gives CDR1 SGHRS, CDR2 YFSETQ. CDR3 protein: CASSLGLARNEQFF. CDR3 nucleotide sequence: TGCGCCAGCAGCTTGGGGCTAGCTAGGAATGAGCAGTTCTTC.

This clonotype was observed a few times. This sequence joins TRBV20-1 and TRBJ2-1; 9 bases are a match to TRBD1. CDR3 length equals 14 residues. Germline CDR1 and CDR2: DFQATT and SNEGSKA (reference sequence). With 4 bases clipped from V and 9 bases from J, the junction kept 10 bases outside the gene matches. DNA for the CDR3: TGCAGTGCTATTACCGGGACAGGGTTCTTTGAGCAGTTCTTC. This translates into CSAITGTGFFEQFF.

The table lists this clonotype with a few counts. The junction differs from germline at one of its ends, possibly a read error. The chain joins TRBV3-1 to TRBJ2-1, with unresolved D. Germline CDR1 is LGHDT and CDR2 is YNNKEL (reference sequence). The CDR3 loop spans 11 amino acids. The chain's CDR3 is CASGHGWWEFF. In DNA, the CDR3 is TGTGCCAGCGGCCACGGTTGGTGGGAGTTCTTC.

The CDR3 loop is CSVDIQGSYEQYF. The CDR3, as DNA: TGCAGCGTTGATATACAGGGATCCTACGAGCAGTACTTC. The gene calls are TRBV29-1 and TRBJ2-5, with a tentative D call TRBD1 (6 bases). TRBJ2-7 matches the DNA end more closely, so the J call is doubtful. This CDR3 has 13 residues. Germline values: CDR1 SQVTM, CDR2 ANQGSEA.

This clonotype was counted a single time. The CDR3 DNA is TGCGCCAGCAGCCCACAGGGGATGGGAGGCCACACCTTC. It yields the protein CASSPQGMGGHTF. The V and J genes are TRBV5-1 and TRBJ1-2, with TRBD1 matching 7 bases. From germline, CDR1 is SGHRS and CDR2 YFSETQ. V dropped 4 bases and J dropped 12; count of bases not matched to a gene: 12. This CDR3 is built from 13 residues.

This clonotype has a handful of counts. This chain links TRBV20-1 with TRBJ2-7, with D tentatively TRBD1 (6 bases). Trimming shortened V by 8 bases and J by 2 bases, and 22 bases separated the two germline ends. Germline V lookup: CDR1 DFQATT, CDR2 SNEGSKA (reference sequence). The CDR3 extends over 15 amino acids. The CDR3 here is CSPYPPETGTYEQYF. The CDR3 region has the DNA TGCAGTCCCTATCCTCCAGAGACAGGCACCTACGAGCAGTACTTC.